The 9 T cell receptor beta chains below all came from one sample that was sequenced in a study of blood T cell repertoires in COVID-19. Assay used: immunoSEQ multiplex PCR; TCRdb lists only in-frame clones, some missing. This table holds around 200,000 clones, roughly nine tenths found once. Sequencing was done on a sample of peripheral blood. The receptors derive from a man aged 40-55 years with acute or convalescent COVID-19.

The V gene is TRBV30, the J gene TRBJ1-4; TRBD1 might be the D (5 bases). The CDR3 is 15 residues long. Trimming left V 3 bases short and J 8 bases short, with 19 bases between. Germline V CDR1 and CDR2: GTSNPN, SVGIG (reference sequence). The CDR3 reads CAWRPFREGGEKLFF. The CDR3 coding sequence is TGTGCCTGGAGACCCTTCAGGGAGGGTGGAGAAAAACTGTTTTTT.

This chain uses TRBV3-1 (or the pseudogene TRBV3-2) with TRBJ1-4; 8 bases are a match to TRBD1. V was clipped by 0 bases and J by 7 bases; unmatched bases: 13. Germline CDR1 is LGHDT and CDR2 is YNNKEL (reference sequence). This CDR3 has 18 amino acids. The CDR3 DNA is TGTGCCAGCAGCCAAGAATTATTGCGGGCAGGGGGCGGTGAAAAACTGTTTTTT. Protein: CASSQELLRAGGGEKLFF.

The chain uses TRBV30 and TRBJ1-5; 7 bases are shared with TRBD1. Germline V CDR1 and CDR2: GTSNPN, SVGIG (reference sequence). With 2 bases clipped from V and 3 bases from J, the junction kept 22 bases outside the gene matches. This CDR3 is built from 20 residues. CDR3 sequence reads: CAWSQRAGTVPSVVNQPQHF. The CDR3 region has the DNA TGTGCCTGGAGTCAAAGGGCCGGGACAGTTCCCTCTGTTGTCAATCAGCCCCAGCATTTT.

This sequence joins TRBV5-1 and TRBJ1-3; 7 nucleotides agree with TRBD1. The V gene's germline CDR1 is SGHRS and CDR2 YFSETQ. V lost 1 base and J lost 4; bases outside the gene matches: 14. The CDR3 spans 18 residues. This CDR3 reads CASSLFGGGGLGGNTIYF. The CDR3 DNA reads TGCGCCAGCAGCTTGTTTGGTGGAGGGGGCTTGGGCGGAAACACCATATATTTT.

The rearrangement joins TRBV5-1 to TRBJ1-5; tentative D call: TRBD1 (6 bases). The germline V gene has CDR1 SGHRS and CDR2 YFSETQ. This CDR3 has 15 residues. V lost 4 bases, J lost 3 bases, and 14 bases lay in between. This CDR3 reads CASSPTGTNNQPQHF. DNA for the CDR3: TGCGCCAGCAGCCCGACAGGTACTAACAATCAGCCCCAGCATTTT.

The CDR3 protein is CASSPGLLIGNTIYF. The CDR3 DNA sequence: TGTGCCAGCTCACCAGGTTTACTGATCGGAAACACCATATATTTT. The chain joins TRBV18 to TRBJ1-3; no firm D call. Germline V gene data show CDR1 as KGHSH and CDR2 as LQKENI. The CDR3 is 15 residues long. The ends were cut back, 2 bases at V and 4 bases at J, with 12 bases in the middle.

The V call is TRBV5-1, the J call TRBJ1-5; no firm D call. Looked up from germline, CDR1 is SGHRS and CDR2 is YFSETQ. The CDR3 has 12 amino acids. V lost 0 bases and J 8 bases, leaving 6 bases between the germline ends. The CDR3 coding sequence is TGCGCCAGCAGCTTGGATGGAGAGCCCCAGCATTTT. Amino acids: CASSLDGEPQHF.

The chain uses TRBV30 and TRBJ2-5, with D perhaps TRBD2 (7 bases). This CDR3 has 13 residues. Trimming cost V 3 bases and J 3 bases, with 11 bases left between them. The germline V gene encodes CDR1 GTSNPN and CDR2 SVGIG (reference sequence). CDR3 DNA sequence: TGTGCCTGGAGCGGGGGGCCTAAAGAGACCCAGTACTTC. Protein: CAWSGGPKETQYF.

With respect to this clone: One end of the junction varies from germline; a read error may be responsible. This chain links TRBV18 with TRBJ2-3; no firm D call. Germline CDR1 reads KGHSH; CDR2 reads LQKENI. The CDR3 is 14 residues long. CDR3 residues: CASSLGHSRDTQYF. The CDR3, as DNA: TGTGCCAGCTCATTGGGCCACAGCAGAGATACGCAGTATTTT.